The clone carrying this T cell receptor beta chain was recorded many times. Its matching antigen is unknown. RNA transcripts provided the source from which TCR beta CDR3 regions were amplified. An initial round of RT-PCR targeting the TCR CDR3 relied on the HTBI primer set. TCRdb passed the multiplex PCR reads through MiXCR, listing each CDR3 protein once. Here the sample spans around 450,000 distinct CDR3 sequences, approximately 15% being singletons. This sample was taken from a study of T cells in Graves' hyperthyroidism and ophthalmopathy. Overall study: Peripheral blood draws took place at initial diagnosis, ahead of any treatment.

The authors deemed Graves' hyperthyroidism stable absent ophthalmopathy progression within 18 months. Uncontrolled infection, other autoimmune disease, pregnancy or lactation barred patients from enrollment. The V gene end was trimmed by 6 bases and the J gene end by 5 bases; junction bases not matched to a gene: 19. CDR1 is MNHNS, CDR2 SASEGT, per germline. The CDR3 extends over 18 amino acids. Whole-study results and caveats: Stable hyperthyroidism and ophthalmopathy were separated using 13 V-J signatures.

The chain combines TRBV6-1 with TRBJ2-5; 9 bases match TRBD2. The source of this sequence is a woman between 18 and 29 years old with Graves' hyperthyroidism. The sample comprised blood. CDR3 in amino acids: CASSVRTTGLALSETQYF. In DNA form, the CDR3 reads TGTGCCAGCAGCGTCCGAACGACGGGACTAGCTCTTAGTGAGACCCAGTACTTC.